This TCR beta chain was profiled in a study of CXCR3-negative and CXCR3-positive naive CD8 T cells (dated by TCRdb to the late 2010s). For context, the study as a whole: In total, about 135 million TRB reads were obtained, or roughly 1.5 +/- 0.3 million reads per library. Diversity and physicochemical repertoire analyses covered 10 to 11 donors pooled from two independent experiments. The TRBV-TRBJ cluster analysis covered naive subsets from about 5 donors and memory cells from 3 donors. The research as a whole found: Compared with CXCR3-negative naive cells, CXCR3-positive naive cells had TRB CDR3s with higher hydrophobicity (lower Kidera factor 4), lower energy, and higher strength and volume indices. Surface CD5, linked to self-reactivity in mice, was comparable between naive subsets; TCR interaction strength was therefore also inferred from TRB CDR3 physicochemical properties. Comparably high repertoire diversity was found in both naive subsets, whereas much lower repertoire diversity was found in memory CD8+ T cells. Because CXCR3 expression was partially decreased after cryopreservation, freshly isolated PBMCs were used for most assays. Similar TRBV-TRBJ usage was shown by naive CXCR3-negative and CXCR3-positive cells from the same donor, whereas distinct patterns were shown by memory cells.

Sequencing used a NextSeq 550. The Human TCR Profiling Kit (MiLaboratory) was used to prepare UMI-labeled 5' RACE TRB cDNA libraries. cDNA synthesis used the entire amount of extracted RNA, and PCR amplification then used the entire amount of cDNA produced. Libraries were prepared in parallel using an identical number of PCR cycles. The original methods were these. About 54,000 +/- 9,700 unique UMI-labeled TRB cDNA molecules per library were extracted with MIGEC and MiXCR, with at least two reads per UMI required. On average, each library contained approximately 40,000 +/- 10,000 functional in-frame TRB CDR3 nucleotide clonotypes without stop codons. After each sample was downsampled to 5000 UMI-labeled TRB molecules, VDJtools was used to calculate diversity metrics such as normalized Shannon-Wiener and Chao1. Clonotype-size-weighted physicochemical properties of the central five CDR3 residues (interaction energy, strength, volume and Kidera factor 4) were computed in VDJtools. TCRdb reprocessed the raw reads; every CDR3 protein sequence is a single record, and DNA is not supplied. The authors' filters were not applied to this entry. This sample's table has entries for tens of thousands of distinct CDR3 sequences. The ten largest clonotypes hold less than 0.85% of the sample.

Each CD8+ T cell subset was flow-sorted in triplicate, and a few hundred thousand cells per subset were placed directly into RLT lysis buffer. Naive CD8+ T cells were defined stringently as CD45RO-CCR7+CD27+CD95- to exclude memory contaminants. Standard density gradient centrifugation was used to isolate peripheral blood mononuclear cells from buffy coats. Naive CXCR3-negative and CXCR3-positive CD8+ T cells were flow-sorted using a FACSAria III. Total RNA was extracted from sorted cells using an RNeasy Mini Kit. Counted from cysteine to phenylalanine, this CDR3 has 14 amino acids. No DNA was logged. CDR1 and CDR2, looked up from the germline V gene, are SGHAT and FQNNGV. Of note for this clonotype: The clone's antigen remains unknown.

The chain joins TRBV11-2 to TRBJ1-2; the D call of TRBD1 rests on TCRdb alone, since no DNA is present to check it. The sequenced sample was naive CXCR3+ CD8+ T cells from blood. The cell subset or site label, as the study defines it: CD45RO-CCR7+CD27+CD95- naive CD8+ T cells expressing CXCR3 (TNR3+). This receptor was identified in a human donor in good health. Some clones in this sample may be carry-over from other donors' samples. The CDR3 here reads CASSYRDGGEYDTF.